Below, 6 T cell receptor beta chains from the same sample are listed, as sequenced in a study of T cell repertoires in breast cancer. Unpaired genes were suppressed by blocking oligonucleotides during a second nested PCR. Using its own MiXCR run on the emulsion pairing reads, TCRdb lists one record per CDR3 protein. In the table there are approximately 37,000 distinct CDR3 sequences, about 41% of which are singletons. An expanded emulsion RT-PCR with primers for all TCR V genes paired CD8+ T cell chains. The sequenced material came from CD8+ T cells. All receptors derive from a pool of human donors with breast cancer or a healthy control (not recorded which).

This clonotype was picked up one time. This chain uses TRBV5-1 with TRBJ2-3; TRBD1 agrees at 9 bases. The CDR3 is made up of 14 amino acids. Per germline, CDR1 SGHRS and CDR2 YFSETQ. V shed 7 bases and J 2 bases; nucleotides not matched to a gene: 5. The CDR3 spells CASSGTGPTDTQYF. CDR3 nucleotides: TGCGCCAGCTCCGGGACAGGGCCCACAGATACGCAGTATTTT.

J is TRBJ1-1 and V is TRBV4-1; D uncertain. V lost 1 base to trimming and J lost 7 bases, with 10 bases between them. Germline values: CDR1 MGHRA, CDR2 YSYEKL. There are 13 residues in the CDR3. In DNA, the CDR3 is TGCGCCAGCAGCCAAGTGGCCAGTAGTGAAGCTTTCTTT. This encodes CASSQVASSEAFF.

The chain joins TRBV20-1 to TRBJ1-4; the D gene is possibly TRBD1 (6 bases). From germline, CDR1 is DFQATT and CDR2 SNEGSKA (reference sequence). The CDR3 totals 16 residues. V was trimmed by 3 bases and J by 0 bases, leaving 14 bases between them. CDR3 coding DNA: TGCAGTGCTAGCCAGGACAGCTATGCAACTAATGAAAAACTGTTTTTT. Amino acids: CSASQDSYATNEKLFF.

A few counts support this clonotype. The chain is built from TRBV19 and TRBJ2-7; 7 nucleotides line up with TRBD2. The CDR3 runs 14 residues. The germline V gene encodes CDR1 LNHDA and CDR2 SQIVND (reference sequence). With 3 bases clipped from V and 5 bases from J, the junction kept 7 bases outside the gene matches. Here the CDR3 reads CASSMGLAANEQYF. The CDR3 DNA sequence: TGTGCCAGTAGTATGGGGCTAGCGGCGAACGAGCAGTACTTC.

This clonotype occurred many times. The chain employs TRBV28 and TRBJ2-2; TRBD2 aligns across 12 bases. CDR1 and CDR2 from the germline V gene are MDHEN and SYDVKM. Trimming removed 5 bases from V and 6 bases from J; junction bases left unmatched: 7. The CDR3 sequence is 16 residues long. The CDR3 region has the DNA TGTGCCAGCAGTCTCTCGGGACTAGCGGGCTCCGGGGAGCTGTTTTTT. Its protein is CASSLSGLAGSGELFF.

V usage is TRBV20-1 and J usage is TRBJ1-1; D ambiguous. The CDR3 consists of 13 residues. With 5 bases removed from V and 1 base from J, the gap between germline ends came to 11 bases. The V gene's germline CDR1 is DFQATT and CDR2 SNEGSKA (reference sequence). The CDR3 protein is CSAAVGRNTEAFF. CDR3 nucleotides: TGCAGTGCTGCCGTGGGGAGGAACACTGAAGCTTTCTTT.